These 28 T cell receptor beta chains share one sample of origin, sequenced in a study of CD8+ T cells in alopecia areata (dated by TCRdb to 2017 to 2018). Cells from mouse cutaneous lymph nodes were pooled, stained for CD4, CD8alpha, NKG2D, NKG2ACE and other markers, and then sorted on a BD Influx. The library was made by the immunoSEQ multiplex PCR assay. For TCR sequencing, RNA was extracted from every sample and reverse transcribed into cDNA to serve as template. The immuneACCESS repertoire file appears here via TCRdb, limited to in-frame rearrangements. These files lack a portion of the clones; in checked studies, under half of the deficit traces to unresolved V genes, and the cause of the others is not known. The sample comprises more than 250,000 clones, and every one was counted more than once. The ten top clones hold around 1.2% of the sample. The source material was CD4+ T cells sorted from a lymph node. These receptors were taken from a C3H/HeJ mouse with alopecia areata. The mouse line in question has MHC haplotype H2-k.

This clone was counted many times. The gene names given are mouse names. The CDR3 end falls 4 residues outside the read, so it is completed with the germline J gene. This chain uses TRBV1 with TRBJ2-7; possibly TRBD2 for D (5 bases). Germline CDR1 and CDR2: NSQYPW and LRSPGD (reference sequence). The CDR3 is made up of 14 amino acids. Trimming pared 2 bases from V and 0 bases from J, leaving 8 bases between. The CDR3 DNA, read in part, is TGCACCTGCAGTGCAATGGGGAGCTCCTAT. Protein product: CTCSAMGSSY. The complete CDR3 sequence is CTCSAMGSSYEQYF.

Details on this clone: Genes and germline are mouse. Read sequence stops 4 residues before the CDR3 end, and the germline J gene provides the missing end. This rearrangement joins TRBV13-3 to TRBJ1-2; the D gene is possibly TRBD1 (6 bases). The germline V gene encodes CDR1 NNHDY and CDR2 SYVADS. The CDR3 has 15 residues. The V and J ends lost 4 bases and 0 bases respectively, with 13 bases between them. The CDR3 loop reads CASSFGQPANSDYTF. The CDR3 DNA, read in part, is TGTGCCAGCAGTTTCGGACAGCCTGCAAACTCC.

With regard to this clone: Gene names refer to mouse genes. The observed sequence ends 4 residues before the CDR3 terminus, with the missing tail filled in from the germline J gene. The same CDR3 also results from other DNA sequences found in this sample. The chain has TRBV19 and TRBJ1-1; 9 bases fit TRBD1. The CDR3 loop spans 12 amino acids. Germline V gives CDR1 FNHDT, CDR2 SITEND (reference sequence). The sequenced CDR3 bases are TGTGCCAGCCGAGGACAGGGGACA. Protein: CASRGQGT. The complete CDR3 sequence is CASRGQGTEVFF.

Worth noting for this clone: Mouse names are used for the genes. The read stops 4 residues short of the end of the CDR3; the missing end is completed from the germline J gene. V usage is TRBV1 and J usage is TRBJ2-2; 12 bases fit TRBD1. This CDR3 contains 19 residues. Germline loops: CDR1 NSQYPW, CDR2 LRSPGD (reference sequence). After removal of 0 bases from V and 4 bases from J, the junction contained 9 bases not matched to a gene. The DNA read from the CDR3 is TGCACCTGCAGTGCAGATACCGGGACAGGGGGCGCCGGCACCGGG. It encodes CTCSADTGTGGAGTG. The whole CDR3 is CTCSADTGTGGAGTGQLYF.

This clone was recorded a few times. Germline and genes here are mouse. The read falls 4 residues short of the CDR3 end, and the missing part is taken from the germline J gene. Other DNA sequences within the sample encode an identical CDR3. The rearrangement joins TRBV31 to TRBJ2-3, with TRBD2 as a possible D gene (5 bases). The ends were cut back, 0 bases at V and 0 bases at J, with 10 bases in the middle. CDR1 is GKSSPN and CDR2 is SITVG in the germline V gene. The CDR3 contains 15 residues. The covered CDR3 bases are TGTGCCTGGAGTCTTCTGGGCACTAGTGCAGAA. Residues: CAWSLLGTSAE. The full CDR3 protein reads CAWSLLGTSAETLYF.

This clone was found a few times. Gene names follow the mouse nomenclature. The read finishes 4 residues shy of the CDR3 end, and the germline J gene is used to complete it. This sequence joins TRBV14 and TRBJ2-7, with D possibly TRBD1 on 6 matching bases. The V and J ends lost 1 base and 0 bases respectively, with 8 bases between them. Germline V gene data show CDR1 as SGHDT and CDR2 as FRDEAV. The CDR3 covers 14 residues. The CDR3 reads CASSFRDISYEQYF. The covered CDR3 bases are TGTGCCAGCAGTTTCCGGGACATCTCCTAT.

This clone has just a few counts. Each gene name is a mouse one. The sequenced part of the CDR3 DNA is TGTGCCAGCAGTATCCGGGACTGGGGGGAAAAC. This encodes CASSIRDWGEN. The entire CDR3 protein reads CASSIRDWGENTLYF. This rearrangement joins TRBV19 to TRBJ2-4, with TRBD2 matching over 12 bases. The read terminates 4 residues before the CDR3 end, so the remaining end is supplied by the germline J gene. CDR3 length: 15 residues. Germline V CDR1 and CDR2: FNHDT, SITEND (reference sequence).

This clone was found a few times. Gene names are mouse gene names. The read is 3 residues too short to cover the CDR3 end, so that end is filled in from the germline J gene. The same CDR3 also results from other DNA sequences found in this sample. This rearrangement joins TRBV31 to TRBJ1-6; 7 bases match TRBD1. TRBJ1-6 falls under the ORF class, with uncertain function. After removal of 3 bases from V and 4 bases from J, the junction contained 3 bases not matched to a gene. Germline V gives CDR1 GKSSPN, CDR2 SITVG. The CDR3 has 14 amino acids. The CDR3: CAWSPGQYNSPLYF. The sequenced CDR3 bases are TGTGCCTGGAGCCCGGGACAGTATAATTCGCCC.

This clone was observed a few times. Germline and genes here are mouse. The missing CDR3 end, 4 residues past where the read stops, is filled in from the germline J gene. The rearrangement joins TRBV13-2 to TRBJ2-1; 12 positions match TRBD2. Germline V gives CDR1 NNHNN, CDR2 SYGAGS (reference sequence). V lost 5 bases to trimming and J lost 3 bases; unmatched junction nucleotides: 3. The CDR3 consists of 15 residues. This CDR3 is CASGTGGAGYAEQFF. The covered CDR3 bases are TGTGCCAGCGGGACTGGGGGGGCGGGCTATGCT.

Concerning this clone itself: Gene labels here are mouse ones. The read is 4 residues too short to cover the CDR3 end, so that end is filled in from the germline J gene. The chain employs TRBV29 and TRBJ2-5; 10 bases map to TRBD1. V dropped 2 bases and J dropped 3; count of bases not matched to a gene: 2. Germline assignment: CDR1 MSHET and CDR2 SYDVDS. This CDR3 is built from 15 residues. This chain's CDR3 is CASSLVGQGQDTQYF. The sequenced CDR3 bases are TGTGCTAGCAGTTTAGTGGGACAGGGGCAAGAC.

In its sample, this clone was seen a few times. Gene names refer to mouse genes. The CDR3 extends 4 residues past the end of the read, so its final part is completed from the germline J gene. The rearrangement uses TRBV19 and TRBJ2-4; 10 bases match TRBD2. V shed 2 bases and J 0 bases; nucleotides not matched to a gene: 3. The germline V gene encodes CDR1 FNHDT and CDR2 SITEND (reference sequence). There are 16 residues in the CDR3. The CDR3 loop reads CASSMTGGLSQNTLYF. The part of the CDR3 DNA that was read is TGTGCCAGCAGTATGACTGGGGGGTTGAGTCAAAAC.

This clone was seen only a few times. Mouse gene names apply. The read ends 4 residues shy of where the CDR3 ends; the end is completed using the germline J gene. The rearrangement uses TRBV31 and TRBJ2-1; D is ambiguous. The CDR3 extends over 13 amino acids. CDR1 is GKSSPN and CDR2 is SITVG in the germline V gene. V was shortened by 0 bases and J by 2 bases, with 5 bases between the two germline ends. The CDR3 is CAWSLRDYAEQFF. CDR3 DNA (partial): TGTGCCTGGAGTCTAAGGGACTATGCT. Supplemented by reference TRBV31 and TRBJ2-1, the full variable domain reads AQTIHQWPVAEIKAVGSPLSLGCTIKGKSSPNLYWYWQATGGTLQQLFYSITVGQVESVVQLNLSASRPKDDQFILSTEKLLLSHSGFYLCAWSLRDYAEQFFGPGTRLTVL.

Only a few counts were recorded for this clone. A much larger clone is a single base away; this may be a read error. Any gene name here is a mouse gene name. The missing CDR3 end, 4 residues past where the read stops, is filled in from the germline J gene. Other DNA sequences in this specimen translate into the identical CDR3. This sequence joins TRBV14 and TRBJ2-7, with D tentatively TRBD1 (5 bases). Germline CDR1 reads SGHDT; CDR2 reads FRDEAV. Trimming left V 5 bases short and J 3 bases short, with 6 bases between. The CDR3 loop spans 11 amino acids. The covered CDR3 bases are TGTGCCAGCAGGGACAACTAT. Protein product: CASRDNY. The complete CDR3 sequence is CASRDNYEQYF.

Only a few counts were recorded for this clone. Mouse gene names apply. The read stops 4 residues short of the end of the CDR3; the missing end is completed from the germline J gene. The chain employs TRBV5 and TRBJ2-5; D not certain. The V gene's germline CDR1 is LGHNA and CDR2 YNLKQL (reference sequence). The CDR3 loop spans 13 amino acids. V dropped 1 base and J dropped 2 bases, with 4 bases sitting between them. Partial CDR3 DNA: TGTGCCAGCAGCCAAGCAGTCCAAGAC. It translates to CASSQAVQD. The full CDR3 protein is CASSQAVQDTQYF.

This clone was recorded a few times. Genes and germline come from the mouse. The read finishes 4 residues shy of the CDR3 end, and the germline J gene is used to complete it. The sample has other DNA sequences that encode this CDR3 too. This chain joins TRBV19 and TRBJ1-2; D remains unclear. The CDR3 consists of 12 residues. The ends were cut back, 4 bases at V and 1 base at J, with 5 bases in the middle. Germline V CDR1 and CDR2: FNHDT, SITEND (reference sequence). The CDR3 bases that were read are TGTGCCAGCAGTTTGGGAAACTCC. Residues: CASSLGNS. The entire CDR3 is CASSLGNSDYTF.

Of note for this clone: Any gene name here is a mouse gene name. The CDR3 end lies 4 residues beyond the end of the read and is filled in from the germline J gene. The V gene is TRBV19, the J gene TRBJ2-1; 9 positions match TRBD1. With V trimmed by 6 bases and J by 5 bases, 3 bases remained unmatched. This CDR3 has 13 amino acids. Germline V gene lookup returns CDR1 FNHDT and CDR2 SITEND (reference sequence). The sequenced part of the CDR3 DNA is TGTGCCAGCAACCGGGACAGGGATGCT. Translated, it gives CASNRDRDA. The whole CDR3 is CASNRDRDAEQFF.

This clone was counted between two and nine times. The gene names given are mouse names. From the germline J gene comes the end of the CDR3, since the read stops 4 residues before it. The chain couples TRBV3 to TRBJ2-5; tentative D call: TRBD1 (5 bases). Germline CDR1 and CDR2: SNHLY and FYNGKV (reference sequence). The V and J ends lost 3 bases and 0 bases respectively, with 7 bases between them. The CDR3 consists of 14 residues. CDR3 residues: CASSLTENQDTQYF. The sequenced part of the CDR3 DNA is TGTGCCAGCAGCTTGACAGAGAACCAAGAC. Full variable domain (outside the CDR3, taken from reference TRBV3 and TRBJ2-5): GPKVLQIPSHQIIDMGQMVTLNCDPVSNHLYFYWYKQILGQQMEFLVNFYNGKVMEKSKLFKDQFSVERPDGSYFTLKIQPTALEDSAVYFCASSLTENQDTQYFGPGTRLLVL.

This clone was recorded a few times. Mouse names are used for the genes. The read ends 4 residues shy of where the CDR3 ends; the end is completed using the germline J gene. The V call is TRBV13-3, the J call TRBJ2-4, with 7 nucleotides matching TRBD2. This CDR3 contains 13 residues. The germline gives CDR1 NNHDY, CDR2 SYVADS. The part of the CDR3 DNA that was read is TGTGCCAGCAGTGACACTGGGGAAAAC. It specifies CASSDTGEN. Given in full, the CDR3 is CASSDTGENTLYF.

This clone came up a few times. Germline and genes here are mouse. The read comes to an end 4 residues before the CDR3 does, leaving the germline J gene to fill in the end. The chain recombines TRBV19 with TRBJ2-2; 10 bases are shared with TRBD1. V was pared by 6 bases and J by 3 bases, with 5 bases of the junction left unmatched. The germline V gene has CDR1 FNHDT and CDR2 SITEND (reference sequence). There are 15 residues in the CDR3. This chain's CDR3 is CASTPGQGYTGQLYF. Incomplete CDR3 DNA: TGTGCCAGCACCCCGGGACAGGGGTACACCGGG.

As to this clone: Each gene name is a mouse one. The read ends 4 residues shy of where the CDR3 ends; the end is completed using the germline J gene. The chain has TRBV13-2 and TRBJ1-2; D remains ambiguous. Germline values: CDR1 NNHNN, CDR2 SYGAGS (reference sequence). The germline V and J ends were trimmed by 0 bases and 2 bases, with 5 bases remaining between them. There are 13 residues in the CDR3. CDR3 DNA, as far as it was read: TGTGCCAGCGGTGATGACTTTAACTCC. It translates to CASGDDFNS. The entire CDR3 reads CASGDDFNSDYTF.

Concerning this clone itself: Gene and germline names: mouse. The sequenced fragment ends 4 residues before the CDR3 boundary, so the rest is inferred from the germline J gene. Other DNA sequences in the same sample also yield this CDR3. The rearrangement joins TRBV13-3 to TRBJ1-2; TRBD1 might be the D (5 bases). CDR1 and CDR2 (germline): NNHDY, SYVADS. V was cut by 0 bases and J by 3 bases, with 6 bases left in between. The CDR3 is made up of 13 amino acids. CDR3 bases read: TGTGCCAGCAGTGATGCCAGGGACTCC. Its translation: CASSDARDS. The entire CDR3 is CASSDARDSDYTF.

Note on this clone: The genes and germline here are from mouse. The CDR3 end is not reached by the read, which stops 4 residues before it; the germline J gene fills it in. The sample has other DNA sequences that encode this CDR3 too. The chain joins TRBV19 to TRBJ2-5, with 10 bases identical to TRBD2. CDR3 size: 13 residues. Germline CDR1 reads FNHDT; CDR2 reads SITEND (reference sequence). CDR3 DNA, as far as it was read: TGTGCCAGCAGTCGGACTGGGGGAGAC. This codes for CASSRTGGD. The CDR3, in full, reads CASSRTGGDTQYF.

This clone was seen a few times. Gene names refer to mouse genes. CDR3 DNA (partial): TGTGCCAGCAGTCCACAGGGTAGTGCAGAA. This sequence encodes CASSPQGSAE. The whole CDR3 region reads CASSPQGSAETLYF. This chain uses TRBV19 with TRBJ2-3; a possible D gene is TRBD1 (6 bases). The observed sequence ends 4 residues before the CDR3 terminus, with the missing tail filled in from the germline J gene. Trimming left V 4 bases short and J 0 bases short, with 9 bases between. The CDR3 extends over 14 amino acids. CDR1 and CDR2 from the germline V gene are FNHDT and SITEND (reference sequence).

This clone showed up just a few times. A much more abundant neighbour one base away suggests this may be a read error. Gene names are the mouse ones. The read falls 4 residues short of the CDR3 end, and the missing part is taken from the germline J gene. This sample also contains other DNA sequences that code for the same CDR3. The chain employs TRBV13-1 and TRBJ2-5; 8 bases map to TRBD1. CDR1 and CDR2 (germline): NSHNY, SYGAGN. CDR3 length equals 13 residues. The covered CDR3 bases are TGTGCCAGCAGTGGGACAGGGAAGGAC. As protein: CASSGTGKD. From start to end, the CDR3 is CASSGTGKDTQYF.

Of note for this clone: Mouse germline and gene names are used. This CDR3 is CASVTTNTEVFF. The covered CDR3 bases are TGTGCTAGTGTAACAACAAACACA. This chain uses TRBV29 with TRBJ1-1; D unresolved. The observed sequence ends 4 residues before the CDR3 terminus, with the missing tail filled in from the germline J gene. V lost 9 bases and J lost 0, with 8 bases in between. CDR3 length: 12 amino acids. CDR1 is MSHET and CDR2 is SYDVDS in the germline V gene.

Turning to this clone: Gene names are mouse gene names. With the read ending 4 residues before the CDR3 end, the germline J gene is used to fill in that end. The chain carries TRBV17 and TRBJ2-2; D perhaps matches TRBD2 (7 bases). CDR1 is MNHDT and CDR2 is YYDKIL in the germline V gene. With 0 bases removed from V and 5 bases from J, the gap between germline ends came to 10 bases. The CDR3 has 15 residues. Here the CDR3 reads CASSRDGGRTGQLYF. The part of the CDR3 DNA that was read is TGTGCTAGCAGTAGAGATGGGGGGCGGACCGGG.

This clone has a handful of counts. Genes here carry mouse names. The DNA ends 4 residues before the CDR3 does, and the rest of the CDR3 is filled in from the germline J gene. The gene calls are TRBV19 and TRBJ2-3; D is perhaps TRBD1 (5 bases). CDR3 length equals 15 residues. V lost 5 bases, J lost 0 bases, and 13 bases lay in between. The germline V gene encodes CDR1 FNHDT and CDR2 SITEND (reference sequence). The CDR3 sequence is CASRTAASSAETLYF. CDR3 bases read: TGTGCCAGCAGGACAGCAGCCTCTAGTGCAGAA.

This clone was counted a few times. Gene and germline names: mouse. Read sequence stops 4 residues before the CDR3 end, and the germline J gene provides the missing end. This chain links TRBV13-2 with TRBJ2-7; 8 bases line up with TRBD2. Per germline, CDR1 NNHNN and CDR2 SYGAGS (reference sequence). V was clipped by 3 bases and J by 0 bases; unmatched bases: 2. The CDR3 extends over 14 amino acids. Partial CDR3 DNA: TGTGCCAGCGGTGGGGGGGGGCTCTCCTAT. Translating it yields CASGGGGLSY. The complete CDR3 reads CASGGGGLSYEQYF.